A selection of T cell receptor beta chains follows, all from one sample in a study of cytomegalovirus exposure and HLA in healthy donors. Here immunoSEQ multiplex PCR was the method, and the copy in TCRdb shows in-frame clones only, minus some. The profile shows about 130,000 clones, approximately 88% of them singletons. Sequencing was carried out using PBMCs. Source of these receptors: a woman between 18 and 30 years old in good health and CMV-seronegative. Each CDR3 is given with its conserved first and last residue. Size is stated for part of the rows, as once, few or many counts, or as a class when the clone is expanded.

CDR3aa: CAAQALNTEAFF
abundance: .
v_gene: TRBV28

CDR3aa: CASSIATASNQPQHF
abundance: .
v_gene: TRBV19

CDR3aa: CASSLGDNYEQYF
abundance: .
v_gene: TRBV11-3

CDR3aa: CASSLGGRRQFF
abundance: .
v_gene: TRBV11-3

CDR3aa: CSVRVSGANVLTF
abundance: .
v_gene: TRBV29-1

CDR3aa: CASSRVQPSSGNTIYF
abundance: .
v_gene: TRBV28

CDR3aa: CASSLSGSFSYEQYF
abundance: .
v_gene: TRBV7-8

CDR3aa: CASSELAGGNEQFF
abundance: .
v_gene: TRBV28

CDR3aa: CASSFDSPREQYF
abundance: .
v_gene: TRBV5-1

CDR3aa: CASSKLQGALEQYF
abundance: .
v_gene: TRBV6-1

CDR3aa: CASSSQPGGTSGGDEQFF
abundance: .
v_gene: TRBV7-2

CDR3aa: CASSEVAGGTDTQYF
abundance: few
v_gene: TRBV6-4

CDR3aa: CTSKAGARETQYF
abundance: .
v_gene: TRBV1

CDR3aa: CATHSDRVGNQPQHF
abundance: .
v_gene: TRBV21-1

CDR3aa: CATSRLDRVDTEAFF
abundance: .
v_gene: TRBV15

CDR3aa: CASNAGASNYGYTF
abundance: .
v_gene: TRBV28

CDR3aa: CASSFDTGTYEQYF
abundance: .
v_gene: TRBV27

CDR3aa: CASSQEGLAGARRWNEQFF
abundance: once
v_gene: TRBV4-1

CDR3aa: CASSFLLGTDTQYF
abundance: once
v_gene: TRBV27

CDR3aa: CASSPYRLAGGKKDTQYF
abundance: .
v_gene: TRBV27

CDR3aa: CASSLGTGGLRDQYF
abundance: .
v_gene: TRBV27

CDR3aa: CASSEDGLAETQYF
abundance: .
v_gene: TRBV2

CDR3aa: CASSFRGRSSYEQYF
abundance: once
v_gene: TRBV28

CDR3aa: CASSYKGSSYEQYF
abundance: few
v_gene: TRBV7-9

CDR3aa: CASSLAGPTRDEQYF
abundance: .
v_gene: TRBV5-4

CDR3aa: CASRDSDRGSRIF
abundance: .
v_gene: TRBV28

CDR3aa: CASSMGGGQETQYF
abundance: .
v_gene: TRBV19

CDR3aa: CASSPQGTDTQYF
abundance: .
v_gene: TRBV6-5

CDR3aa: CASSPTSMNTGELFF
abundance: .
v_gene: TRBV18

CDR3aa: CASSVATRQGQETQYF
abundance: .
v_gene: TRBV9

CDR3aa: CASSYYRGSYEQYF
abundance: .
v_gene: TRBV6-5

CDR3aa: CASSLEVSYEQYF
abundance: .
v_gene: TRBV18

CDR3aa: CAITRDRLTYEQYF
abundance: .
v_gene: TRBV10-3

CDR3aa: CASSLVLAGKETQYF
abundance: .
v_gene: TRBV5-1

CDR3aa: CASAQGQGTYEQYF
abundance: .
v_gene: TRBV12-5

CDR3aa: CASSLAVSRGNYEQYF
abundance: .
v_gene: TRBV5-5

CDR3aa: CASRGLAGVSEQYF
abundance: .
v_gene: TRBV2

CDR3aa: CASSLMTGNTGELFF
abundance: few
v_gene: TRBV5-1

CDR3aa: CASSDGTVYGYTF
abundance: .
v_gene: TRBV6-1

CDR3aa: CASSLRGGALGTEAFF
abundance: .
v_gene: TRBV7-2

CDR3aa: CASSLGTGDSNQPQHF
abundance: .
v_gene: TRBV7-8

CDR3aa: CASSQESRGDYYEQYF
abundance: .
v_gene: TRBV4-1

CDR3aa: CASSATSGSLYEQYF
abundance: once
v_gene: TRBV6-1

CDR3aa: CASSRTGQYEQYF
abundance: .
v_gene: TRBV6-5

CDR3aa: CASSLVGGESYTEAFF
abundance: .
v_gene: TRBV5-1